By sample fraction, the clone carrying this T cell receptor (beta chain) is large. Its antigen is unknown. TCRdb re-called the reads with MiXCR, one entry per CDR3 protein. Here the sample spans around 6,200 distinct CDR3 sequences, around 29% being singletons. T-allo10 cells from the graft donor were described as anergic, host-alloantigen-specific, and alloantigen-specific suppressors. There are 13 residues in the CDR3. Per the germline V gene, CDR1 is DFQATT and CDR2 is SNEGSKA (reference sequence). V gave up 8 bases and J gave up 2 bases, with 12 bases separating them. This entry belongs to a study of type 1 regulatory T cells. Study details: This in vitro CD4 product, T-allo10, is enriched for Tr1 cells and alloantigen-specific.

V is TRBV20-1 and J is TRBJ2-2, with D possibly called TRBD1 or TRBD2 (5 bases each). The receptor was derived from a human donor in good health. Sequencing was done on a sample of cultured T cells, either the whole culture or a sorted T cell fraction (not recorded which). The subset here: Tr1-enriched cell product generated in vitro against host alloantigens. Written as DNA, the CDR3 is TGCAGTCAGAGGGGCCAAAACACCGGGGAGCTGTTTTTT. Protein sequence: CSQRGQNTGELFF.